This TCR beta chain was captured by sequencing in a study of naive and memory T cell subsets. An oligonucleotide containing a UMI was ligated to the 3' end of TCR cDNA. Cells were not sorted; total RNA input targeted about 1 to 1000 ng. After removal of 3 bases from V and 6 bases from J, the junction contained 6 bases not matched to a gene. This CDR3 has 14 residues. Germline CDR1 is PRHDT and CDR2 is FYEKMQ (reference sequence). To note about this clonotype: Its antigen is not identified.

Ligated cDNA underwent four rounds of PCR with nested alpha and beta constant region primers and SP2. Reverse transcription of blood and skin TCR RNA was primed at alpha and beta constant regions. TCRdb re-derived calls from the UMI-ligation and nested PCR reads in MiXCR, one entry per CDR3 protein. The sample has over 20,000 distinct CDR3 sequences, over 4% seen once. Study-level results: Potentially, T cell activation and differentiation skew this RNA-based measurement.

The chain employs TRBV13 and TRBJ1-1; 8 nucleotides align to TRBD1. This TCR derives from an adult in good health. Sequencing used blood. CDR3 bases: TGTGCCAGCAGCTTTGGCAGGGGGCTTGCTGAAGCTTTCTTT. Encoded protein: CASSFGRGLAEAFF.